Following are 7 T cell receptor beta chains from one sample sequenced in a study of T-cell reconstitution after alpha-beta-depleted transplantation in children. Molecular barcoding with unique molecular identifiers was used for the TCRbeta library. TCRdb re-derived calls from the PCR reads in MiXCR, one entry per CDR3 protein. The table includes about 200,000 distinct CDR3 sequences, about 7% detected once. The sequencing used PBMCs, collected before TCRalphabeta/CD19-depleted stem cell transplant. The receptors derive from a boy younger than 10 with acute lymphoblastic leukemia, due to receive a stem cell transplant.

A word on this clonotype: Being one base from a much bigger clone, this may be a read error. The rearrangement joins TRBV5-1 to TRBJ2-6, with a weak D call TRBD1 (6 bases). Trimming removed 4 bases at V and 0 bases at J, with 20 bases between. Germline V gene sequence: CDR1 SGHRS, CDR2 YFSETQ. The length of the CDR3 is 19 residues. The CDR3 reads CASSPPAGVGHSGANVLTF. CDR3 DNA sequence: TGCGCCAGCAGCCCCCCGGCTGGCGTGGGACACTCTGGGGCCAACGTCCTGACTTTC.

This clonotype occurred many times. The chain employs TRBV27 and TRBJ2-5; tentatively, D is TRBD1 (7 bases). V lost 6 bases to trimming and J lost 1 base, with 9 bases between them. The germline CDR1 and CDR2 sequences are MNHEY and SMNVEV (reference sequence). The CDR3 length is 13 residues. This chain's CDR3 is CASRRDSQETQYF. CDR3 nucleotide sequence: TGTGCCAGCAGGCGGGACAGCCAAGAGACCCAGTACTTC.

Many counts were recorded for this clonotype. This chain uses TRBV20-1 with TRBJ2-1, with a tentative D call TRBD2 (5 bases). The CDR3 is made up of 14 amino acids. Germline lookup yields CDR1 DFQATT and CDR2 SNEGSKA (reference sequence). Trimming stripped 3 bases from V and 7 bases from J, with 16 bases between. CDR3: CSARGSLLRNEQFF. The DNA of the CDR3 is TGCAGTGCTAGGGGGAGTCTGCTTAGGAATGAGCAGTTCTTC.

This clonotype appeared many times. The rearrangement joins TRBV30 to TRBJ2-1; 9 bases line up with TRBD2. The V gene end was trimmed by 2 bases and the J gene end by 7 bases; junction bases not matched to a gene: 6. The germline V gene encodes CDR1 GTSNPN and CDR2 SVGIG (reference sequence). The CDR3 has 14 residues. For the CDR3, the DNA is TGTGCCTGGAGTCCTGGACTAGCGCCGAATGAGCAGTTCTTC. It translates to CAWSPGLAPNEQFF.

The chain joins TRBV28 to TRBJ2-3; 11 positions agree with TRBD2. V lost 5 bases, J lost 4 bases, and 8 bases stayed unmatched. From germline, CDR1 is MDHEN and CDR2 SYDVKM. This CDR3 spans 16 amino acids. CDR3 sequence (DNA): TGTGCCAGCAGTGGGGTTAGCGGGAGGGGCGCAGATACGCAGTATTTT. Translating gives CASSGVSGRGADTQYF.

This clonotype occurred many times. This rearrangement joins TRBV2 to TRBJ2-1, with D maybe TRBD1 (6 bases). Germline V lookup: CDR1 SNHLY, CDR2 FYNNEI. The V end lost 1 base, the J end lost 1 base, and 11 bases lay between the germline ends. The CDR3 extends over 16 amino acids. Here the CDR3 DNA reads TGTGCCAGCAGTGAAGGTTGGGGGCGTTCCTACAATGAGCAGTTCTTC. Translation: CASSEGWGRSYNEQFF.

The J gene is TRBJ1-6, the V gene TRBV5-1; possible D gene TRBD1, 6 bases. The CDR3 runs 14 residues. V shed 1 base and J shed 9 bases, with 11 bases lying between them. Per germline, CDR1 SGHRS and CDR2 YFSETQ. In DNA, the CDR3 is TGCGCCAGCAGCTTGCAGGGGTCAGGTTCACCCCTCCACTTT. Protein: CASSLQGSGSPLHF. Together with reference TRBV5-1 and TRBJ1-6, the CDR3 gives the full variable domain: KAGVTQTPRYLIKTRGQQVTLSCSPISGHRSVSWYQQTPGQGLQFLFEYFSETQRNKGNFPGRFSGRQFSNSRSEMNVSTLELGDSALYLCASSLQGSGSPLHFGNGTRLTVT.